This T cell receptor beta chain is drawn from a study of blood T cell repertoires in COVID-19. Whole-study context: Samples of COVID-19 (acute and convalescent) were obtained from the United States, Italy and Spain.

Original handling: Counts of nucleated cells, estimated from reference gene primer amplification, were obtained. Produced via immunoSEQ multiplex PCR; TCRdb's table is partial and in-frame only. For V, J and clone size, that table is used; D and trimming come from the DNA. Found here are tens of thousands of clones, 84% of them singletons; the top ten hold 1.5% to 2%. J was trimmed by 1 base and V by 5 bases; bases with no gene match: 4. This CDR3 spans 16 amino acids. The germline CDR1 and CDR2 sequences are MNHEY and SVGEGT. The sample comprised peripheral blood. This sequence was found in a man aged 50-60 years with acute or convalescent COVID-19. This chain connects TRBV6-2 or TRBV6-3 to TRBJ2-3; 12 bases fit TRBD2. CDR3 loop: CASSPRTSGGTDTQYF. CDR3 nucleotide sequence: TGTGCCAGCAGTCCCCGGACTAGCGGGGGCACAGATACGCAGTATTTT.